This T cell receptor beta chain is from a study of metastatic and nonmetastatic thyroid tumors. This clone was counted ten times or more. The antigen is unknown. With 5 bases clipped from V and 7 bases from J, the junction kept 5 bases outside the gene matches. CDR3 length equals 14 residues. Looked up from germline, CDR1 is MNHNS and CDR2 is SASEGT. Study results and limitations: Malignant tumors reportedly showed significantly higher TCR beta diversity than benign nodules in both blood and tumor.

Every patient was untreated before thyroid surgery. In the authors' methods: What underpinned the distant-metastasis classifier for papillary thyroid cancer was the set of CDR3 differences across clinicopathological groups. Via MiXCR, TCRdb re-called the PCR reads. Clone size and V and J calls follow TCRdb, not the original study. The repertoire holds about 24,000 clones, about 24% seen once, with 9.5% to 15% in the top ten. The TCR comes from a male donor with papillary thyroid cancer or a benign thyroid nodule (not recorded which). Some clones in this sample may be carry-over from other donors' samples. The V gene is TRBV6-1, the J gene TRBJ1-4; 9 nucleotides align to TRBD1. Sequencing was carried out using tumor tissue. The CDR3 spells CASSWGQGGEKLFF. The CDR3 DNA follows: TGTGCCAGCAGTTGGGGACAGGGCGGTGAAAAACTGTTTTTT.